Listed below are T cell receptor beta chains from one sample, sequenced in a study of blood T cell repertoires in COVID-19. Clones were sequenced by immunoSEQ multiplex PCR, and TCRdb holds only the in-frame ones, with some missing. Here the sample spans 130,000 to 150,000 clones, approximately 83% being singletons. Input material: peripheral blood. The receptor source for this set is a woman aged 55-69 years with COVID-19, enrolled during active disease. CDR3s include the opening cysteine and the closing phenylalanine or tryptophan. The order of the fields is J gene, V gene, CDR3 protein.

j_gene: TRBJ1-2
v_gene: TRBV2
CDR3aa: CASSERGFSYGYTF

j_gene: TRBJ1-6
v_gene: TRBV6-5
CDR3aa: CATFPGTPNSPLHF

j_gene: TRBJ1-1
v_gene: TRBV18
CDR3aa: CASSPLGGADTEAFF

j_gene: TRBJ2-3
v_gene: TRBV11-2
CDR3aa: CASSLRTSGGAWDTQYF

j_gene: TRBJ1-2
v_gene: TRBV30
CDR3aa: CAWSPDRGRGGYTF

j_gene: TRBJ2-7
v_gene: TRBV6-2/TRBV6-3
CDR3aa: CASSPEGGTYEQYF

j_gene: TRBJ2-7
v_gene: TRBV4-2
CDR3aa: CASSRAGGANEQYF

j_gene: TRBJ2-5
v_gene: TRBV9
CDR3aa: CASSGGTSGGSIQETQYF

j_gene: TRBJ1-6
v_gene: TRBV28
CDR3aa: CASRIRDRDNSPLHF

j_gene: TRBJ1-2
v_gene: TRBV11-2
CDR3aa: CASSPWGDYGYTF

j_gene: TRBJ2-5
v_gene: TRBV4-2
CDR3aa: CASSLTLPGTGQDETQYF

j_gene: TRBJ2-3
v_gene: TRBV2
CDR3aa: CASRIPGDTDTQYF

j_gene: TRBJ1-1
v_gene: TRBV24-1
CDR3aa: CATRASGGGEAFF

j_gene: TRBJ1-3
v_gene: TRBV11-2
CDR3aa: CASSLMIPYSGNTIYF

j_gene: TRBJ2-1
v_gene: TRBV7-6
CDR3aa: CASSLFPGQGADEQFF

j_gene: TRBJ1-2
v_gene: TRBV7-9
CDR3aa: CASSLGDNNYGYTF

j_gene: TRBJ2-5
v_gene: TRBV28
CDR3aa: CASSNPGTGGETQYF

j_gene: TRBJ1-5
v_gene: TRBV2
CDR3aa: CASSAQTYSNQPQHF

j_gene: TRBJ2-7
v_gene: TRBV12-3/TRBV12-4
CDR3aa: CARGGHYEQYF

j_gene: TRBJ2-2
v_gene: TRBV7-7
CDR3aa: CASSPTRTGELFF

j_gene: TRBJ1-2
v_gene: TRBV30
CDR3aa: CAWSVTGYEGRIF

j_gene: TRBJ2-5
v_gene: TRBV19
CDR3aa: CASAHAGAVETQYF

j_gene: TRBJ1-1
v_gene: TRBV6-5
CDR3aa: CASTITGNTEAFF

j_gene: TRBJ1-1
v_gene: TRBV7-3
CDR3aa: CASSPQGGTEAFF

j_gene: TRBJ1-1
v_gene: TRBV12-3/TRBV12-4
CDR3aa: CASRPTGNTEAFF

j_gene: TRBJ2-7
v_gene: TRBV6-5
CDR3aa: CASSLGPSYEQYF

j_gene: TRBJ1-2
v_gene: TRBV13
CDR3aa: CASSLKGVGYTF

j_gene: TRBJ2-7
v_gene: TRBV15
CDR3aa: CATSRDRGYEQYF

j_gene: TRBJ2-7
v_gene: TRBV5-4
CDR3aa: CASSDRTYEQYF

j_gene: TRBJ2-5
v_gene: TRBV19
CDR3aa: CASSIRRAETQYF

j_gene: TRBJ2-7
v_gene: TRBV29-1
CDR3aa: CSVGLAGASYEQYF

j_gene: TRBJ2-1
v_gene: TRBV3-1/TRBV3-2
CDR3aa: CASSQDASGGANEQFF

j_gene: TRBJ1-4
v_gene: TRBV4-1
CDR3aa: CASTDLGTPRPTNEKLFF

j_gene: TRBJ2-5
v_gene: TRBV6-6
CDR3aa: CASRLPVSGGPETQYF

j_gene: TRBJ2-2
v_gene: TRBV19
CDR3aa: CASSYSSGNTGELFF

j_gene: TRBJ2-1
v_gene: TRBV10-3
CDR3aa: CAISEWSASKSYNEQFF

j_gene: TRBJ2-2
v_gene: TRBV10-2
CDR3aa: CASSSGQFTGELFF

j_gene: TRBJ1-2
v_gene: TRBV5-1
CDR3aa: CASSLDRRQGGSYGYTF

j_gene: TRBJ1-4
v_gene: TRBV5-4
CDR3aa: CASSPRPGSPGEKLFF